The rows below give T cell receptor beta chains drawn from one sample of a study of regulatory T cells in long-lasting Graves disease. TCRdb redid the calling of the multiplex PCR reads with MiXCR, one entry per CDR3 protein. The sample contains under 400,000 distinct CDR3 sequences, 15% to 20% of which appear only once. These data are also associated with another study on T cells in Graves' hyperthyroidism and ophthalmopathy.

The source was peripheral blood mononuclear cells (PBMCs), collected at new diagnosis, from a patient treated with antithyroid drugs. The receptors were sampled from a middle-aged man with Graves disease. Both conserved end residues are part of each CDR3. D genes are given only for firm matches. A clone size is listed for some rows: how often the clone was seen (once, few, many), or a class if it is expanded.

v_gene	j_gene	d_gene	abundance	CDR3nt	CDR3aa
TRBV4-2	TRBJ1-2	NA	NA	TGTGCCAGCAGCCAAGTATATAGCAGGGGAAACTATGGCTACACCTTC	CASSQVYSRGNYGYTF
TRBV30	TRBJ2-1	NA	NA	TGTGCCTGGAGTCAACGAGGGACTTATCTAAATGAGCAGTTCTTC	CAWSQRGTYLNEQFF
TRBV30	TRBJ2-6	NA	few	TGTGCCTGGGGAGGGGGTCGTCTTTGGCCCAACGTCCTGACTTTC	CAWGGGRLWPNVLTF
TRBV20-1	TRBJ2-3	TRBD2	many	TGCAGTGCTAGAGATGACGCCCAGCGGGGGGGCAGAGATACGCAGTATTTT	CSARDDAQRGGRDTQYF
TRBV2	TRBJ2-1	NA	many	TGTGCCAGCAGAAGGAGGTTCGGGATGGGGGCACTTGGAGATGAGCAGTTCTTC	CASRRRFGMGALGDEQFF
TRBV27	TRBJ2-7	TRBD1	NA	TGTGCCAGCAAGGGGACAGGGGGACGCCGCGGGTCCTACGAGCAGTACTTC	CASKGTGGRRGSYEQYF
TRBV30	TRBJ2-7	TRBD1	many	TGTGCCTGGAGTGTTGGGACAGAGTCCTACGAGCAGTACTTC	CAWSVGTESYEQYF
TRBV28	TRBJ2-5	TRBD1	many	TGTGCCAGCGAGTCTGTTAGGGGGCGCCTCGTGGGAGAGACCCAGTACTTC	CASESVRGRLVGETQYF
TRBV29-1	TRBJ2-5	NA	NA	TGCAGCGTTGGGTTGGGGGGAGTAGAGACCCAGTACTTC	CSVGLGGVETQYF
TRBV10-3	TRBJ2-7	TRBD1	many	TGTGCCATCAGGGACCAAAGACAGGGGACCTACGAGCAGTACTTC	CAIRDQRQGTYEQYF
TRBV10-3	TRBJ2-5	NA	NA	TGTGCCATCAGCGGTCCTGGGCGGGAGACCCAGTACTTC	CAISGPGRETQYF
TRBV6-2/TRBV6-3	TRBJ2-1	NA	NA	TGTGCCAGCAGTGGTGGACAGACTTTCAATGAGCAGTTCTTC	CASSGGQTFNEQFF
TRBV4-1	TRBJ1-2	TRBD1	few	TGCGCCAGCAGCCCCTCGGGACAGTCTAACTATGGCTACACCTTC	CASSPSGQSNYGYTF
TRBV5-1	TRBJ2-5	NA	many	TGCGCCAGCAGCTTGCTCCAGAACCAAGAGACCCAGTACTTC	CASSLLQNQETQYF
TRBV7-3	TRBJ2-2	NA	NA	TGTGCCAGCAGCTCCAACCCGCGGAAAGACCCCGGGGAGCTGTTTTTT	CASSSNPRKDPGELFF
TRBV18	TRBJ2-5	NA	NA	TGTGCCAGCTCACCAAACCCACCTCTCTGGGAGACCCAGTACTTC	CASSPNPPLWETQYF
TRBV7-3	TRBJ2-3	NA	few	TGTGCCAGCAGCTCAATAAAAACAGATACGCAGTATTTT	CASSSIKTDTQYF
TRBV27	TRBJ1-1	TRBD1	NA	TGTGCCAGCAGGGGACAGGGGGATCGAGACACTGAAGCTTTCTTT	CASRGQGDRDTEAFF
TRBV7-3	TRBJ1-2	NA	NA	TGTGCCAGCAGCTTCAACAGGGAAGGCGACTATGGCTACACCTTC	CASSFNREGDYGYTF
TRBV7-8	TRBJ1-5	NA	many	TGTGCCAGCAGCTTTGCGAGAACTCAGCCCCAGCATTTT	CASSFARTQPQHF
TRBV6-1	TRBJ1-5	TRBD1	many	TGTGCCAGCAGTCGACAGGGTGGTGGCAATCAGCCCCAGCATTTT	CASSRQGGGNQPQHF
TRBV3-1	TRBJ2-5	NA	many	TGTGCCAGCAGCCCACGGGACCCGCAGGAGACCCAGTACTTC	CASSPRDPQETQYF
TRBV4-1	TRBJ2-1	NA	NA	TGCGCCAGCAGCCAAGATCCGGTCTTATCCTACAATGAGCAGTTCTTC	CASSQDPVLSYNEQFF
TRBV6-5	TRBJ2-7	TRBD2	many	TGTGCCAGCAGTTACCTTGGGGGTAGCGGGTCGTACTCCTACGAGCAGTACTTC	CASSYLGGSGSYSYEQYF
TRBV6-1	TRBJ1-5	NA	few	TGTGCCAGCGCATCGAGCCGGGGCAATCAGCCCCAGCATTTT	CASASSRGNQPQHF
TRBV5-5	TRBJ2-2	TRBD1	few	TGTGCCAGCAGCTATACAGGGGTCGACACCGGGGAGCTGTTTTTT	CASSYTGVDTGELFF
TRBV3-1	TRBJ2-1	NA	NA	TGTGCCAGCAGCCAAGAAGCCTACTCTCTACGGCAGTTCTTC	CASSQEAYSLRQFF
TRBV11-2	TRBJ2-7	NA	many	TGTGCCAGCAGTCGACTCGCAACCTACGAGCAGTACTTC	CASSRLATYEQYF
TRBV2	TRBJ1-1	NA	many	TGTGCCAGCAAGGAGGGATCGGTCACTGAAGCTTTCTTT	CASKEGSVTEAFF
TRBV7-6	TRBJ2-5	TRBD1	many	TGCGCCAGCAGCTTGACAGGGGGCGCAGGGGAGACCCAGTACTTC	CASSLTGGAGETQYF
TRBV12-3/TRBV12-4	TRBJ1-1	NA	many	TGTGCCAGCAGCTTAGGGAGCACTGAAGCTTTCTTT	CASSLGSTEAFF
TRBV7-3	TRBJ2-5	NA	few	TGTGCCAGCAGCTTAATAGGACGGGACGCGAGGGGGGAGACCCAGTACTTC	CASSLIGRDARGETQYF
TRBV9	TRBJ2-5	NA	few	TGTGCCAGCAGCGTCTCCGGGGGCGGTCAAGAGACCCAGTACTTC	CASSVSGGGQETQYF
TRBV28	TRBJ1-5	NA	few	TGTGCCAGCAGTTTAGGGTCGGGGAGTGGCAATCAGCCCCAGCATTTT	CASSLGSGSGNQPQHF
TRBV2	TRBJ1-1	NA	many	TGTGCCAGCAGACCCAGCCCGGTGGGTGAAGCTTTCTTT	CASRPSPVGEAFF
TRBV4-2	TRBJ1-2	NA	few	TGTGCCAGCAGCCAAGATCGAGCCAGTACAGACTTCTATGGCTACACCTTC	CASSQDRASTDFYGYTF
TRBV9	TRBJ2-5	NA	many	TGTGCCAGCAGCGGGAAGGGGGAAAAGACCCAGTACTTC	CASSGKGEKTQYF
TRBV29-1	TRBJ2-2	NA	NA	TGCAGCGTCATAGGACAGCTGAACACCGGGGAGCTGTTTTTT	CSVIGQLNTGELFF
TRBV11-1	TRBJ1-4	TRBD1	many	TGTGCCAGCAGCTTCGGACAGGACCGTAATGAAAAACTGTTTTTT	CASSFGQDRNEKLFF
TRBV5-1	TRBJ1-3	NA	many	TGCGCCAGCAGCTTGGCGGGCCGGAACTCTGGAAACACCATATATTTT	CASSLAGRNSGNTIYF
TRBV15	TRBJ1-6	NA	many	TGTGCCACCAGCGTCACACATAATTCACCCCTCCACTTT	CATSVTHNSPLHF
TRBV6-1	TRBJ2-5	NA	many	TGTGCCAGCAGTGCGACAAGCCTGGAGACCCAGTACTTC	CASSATSLETQYF